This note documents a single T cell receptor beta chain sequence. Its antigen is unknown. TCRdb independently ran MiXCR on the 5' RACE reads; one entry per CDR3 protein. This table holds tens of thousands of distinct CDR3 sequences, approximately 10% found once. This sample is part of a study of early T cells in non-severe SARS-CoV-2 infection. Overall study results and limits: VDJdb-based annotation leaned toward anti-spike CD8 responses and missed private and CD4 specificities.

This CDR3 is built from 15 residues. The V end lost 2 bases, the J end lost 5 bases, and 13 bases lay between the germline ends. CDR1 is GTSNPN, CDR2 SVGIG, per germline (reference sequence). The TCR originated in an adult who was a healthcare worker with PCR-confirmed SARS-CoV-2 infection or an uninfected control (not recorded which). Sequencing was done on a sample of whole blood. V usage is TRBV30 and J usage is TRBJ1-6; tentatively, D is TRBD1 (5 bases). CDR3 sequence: CAWSYSGTDNSPLHF. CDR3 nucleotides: TGTGCCTGGAGTTATTCCGGGACCGATAATTCACCCCTCCACTTT.